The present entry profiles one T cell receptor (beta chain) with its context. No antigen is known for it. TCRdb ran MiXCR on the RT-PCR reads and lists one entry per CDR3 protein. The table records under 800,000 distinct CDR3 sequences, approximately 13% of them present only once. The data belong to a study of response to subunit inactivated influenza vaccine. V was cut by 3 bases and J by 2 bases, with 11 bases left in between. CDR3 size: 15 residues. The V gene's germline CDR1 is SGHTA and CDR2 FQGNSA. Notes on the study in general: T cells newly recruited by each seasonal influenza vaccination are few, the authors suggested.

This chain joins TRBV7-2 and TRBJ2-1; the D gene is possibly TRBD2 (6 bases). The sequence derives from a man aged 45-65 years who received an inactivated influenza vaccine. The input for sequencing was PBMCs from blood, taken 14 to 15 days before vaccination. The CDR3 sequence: CASSFSGPPYNEQFF. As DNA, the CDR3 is TGTGCCAGCAGCTTTAGCGGCCCCCCCTACAATGAGCAGTTCTTC.